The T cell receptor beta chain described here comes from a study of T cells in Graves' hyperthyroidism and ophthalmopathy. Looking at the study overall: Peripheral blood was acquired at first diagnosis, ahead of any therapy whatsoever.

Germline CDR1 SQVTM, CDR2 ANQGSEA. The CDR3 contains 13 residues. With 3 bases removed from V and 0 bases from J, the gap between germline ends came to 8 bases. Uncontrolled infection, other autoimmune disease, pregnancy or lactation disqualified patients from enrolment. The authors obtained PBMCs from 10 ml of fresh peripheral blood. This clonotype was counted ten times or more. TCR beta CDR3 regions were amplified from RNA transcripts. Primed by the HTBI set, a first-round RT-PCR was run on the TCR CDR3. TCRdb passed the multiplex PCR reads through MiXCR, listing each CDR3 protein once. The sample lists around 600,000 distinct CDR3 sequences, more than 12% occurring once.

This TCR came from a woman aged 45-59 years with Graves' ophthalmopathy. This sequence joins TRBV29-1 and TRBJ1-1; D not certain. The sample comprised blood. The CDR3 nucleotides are TGCAGCGTTGATAGGTCAGTGAACACTGAAGCTTTCTTT. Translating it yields CSVDRSVNTEAFF. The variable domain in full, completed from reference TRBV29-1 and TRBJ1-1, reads SAVISQKPSRDICQRGTSLTIQCQVDSQVTMMFWYRQQPGQSLTLIATANQGSEATYESGFVIDKFPISRPNLTFSTLTVSNMSPEDSSIYLCSVDRSVNTEAFFGQGTRLTVV.